These 3 T cell receptor beta chains were sequenced from one sample in a study of shared clonotypes between healthy human individuals. Using immunoSEQ multiplex PCR, the repertoire was profiled, and TCRdb retains in-frame clones only, with some absent. The data show under 1,900,000 clones, with 98% seen just once and under 0.45% held by the top ten. Sequencing used naive CD4+ T cells sorted from blood. Described subset: CD45RA+ positively selected. Receptors originate from a young man in good health.

The genes are TRBV11-2 and TRBJ2-2; TRBD1 aligns across 8 bases. The CDR3 length is 15 residues. With 2 bases clipped from V and 4 bases from J, the junction kept 3 bases outside the gene matches. From germline, CDR1 is SGHAT and CDR2 FQNNGV. The CDR3 DNA sequence: TGTGCCAGCAGCTTAAGGACAGGGCGCACCGGGGAGCTGTTTTTT. This sequence encodes CASSLRTGRTGELFF.

This clone has a single count. The rearrangement uses TRBV23-1 and TRBJ2-2; TRBD1 might be the D (6 bases). TRBV23-1 is flagged as an ORF with uncertain function. The ends were cut back, 2 bases at V and 1 base at J, with 8 bases in the middle. This CDR3 is 15 amino acids long. DNA of the CDR3: TGCGCCAGCAGTCAAAACAGGGTGAACACCGGGGAGCTGTTTTTT. Protein: CASSQNRVNTGELFF.

The rearrangement joins TRBV19 to TRBJ2-7; 7 bases line up with TRBD2. The length of the CDR3 is 15 residues. Germline values: CDR1 LNHDA, CDR2 SQIVND (reference sequence). J lost 0 bases, V lost 4 bases, and 6 bases had no gene match. CDR3 coding DNA: TGTGCCAGTAGTACCATAGCGGGCTTCTCCTACGAGCAGTACTTC. Its translation is CASSTIAGFSYEQYF.